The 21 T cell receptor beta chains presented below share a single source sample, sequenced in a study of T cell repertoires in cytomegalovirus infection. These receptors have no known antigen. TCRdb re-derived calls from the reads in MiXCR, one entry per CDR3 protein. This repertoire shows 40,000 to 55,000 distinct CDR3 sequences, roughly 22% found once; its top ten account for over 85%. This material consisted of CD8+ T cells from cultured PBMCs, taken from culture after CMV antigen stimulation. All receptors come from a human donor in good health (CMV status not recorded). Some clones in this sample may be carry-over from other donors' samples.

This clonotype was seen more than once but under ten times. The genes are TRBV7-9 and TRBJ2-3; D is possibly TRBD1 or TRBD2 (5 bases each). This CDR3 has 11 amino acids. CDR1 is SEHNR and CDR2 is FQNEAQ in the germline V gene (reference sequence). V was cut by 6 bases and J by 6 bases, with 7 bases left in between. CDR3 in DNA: TGTGCCAGCAGGGGACGGGATACGCAGTATTTT. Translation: CASRGRDTQYF.

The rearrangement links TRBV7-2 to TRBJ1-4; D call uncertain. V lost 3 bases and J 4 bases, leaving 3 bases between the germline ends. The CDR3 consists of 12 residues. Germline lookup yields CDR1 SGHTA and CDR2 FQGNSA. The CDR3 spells CASSLGNEKLFF. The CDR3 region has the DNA TGTGCCAGCAGCTTGGGTAATGAAAAACTGTTTTTT.

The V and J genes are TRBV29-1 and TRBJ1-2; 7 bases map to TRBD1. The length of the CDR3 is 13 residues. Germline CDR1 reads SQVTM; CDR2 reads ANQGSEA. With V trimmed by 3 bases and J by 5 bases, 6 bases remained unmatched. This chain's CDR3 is CSVEGDSLYGYTF. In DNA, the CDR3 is TGCAGCGTTGAGGGGGACAGCCTTTATGGCTACACCTTC.

The CDR3 loop reads CASSWARAGAGLTLNEQFF. CDR3 nucleotides: TGTGCCAGCAGCTGGGCCCGGGCAGGGGCCGGACTAACCCTCAATGAGCAGTTCTTC. The chain recombines TRBV7-2 with TRBJ2-1; the D gene could be TRBD1 or TRBD2 (6 bases each). The ends were cut back, 4 bases at V and 6 bases at J, with 28 bases in the middle. Germline CDR1 and CDR2: SGHTA and FQGNSA. The CDR3 is 19 amino acids.

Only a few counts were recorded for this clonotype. CDR3 in amino acids: CASSLTNQGSPGELFF. DNA of the CDR3: TGTGCCAGCAGCTTAACGAACCAGGGGTCACCCGGGGAGCTGTTTTTT. J is TRBJ2-2 and V is TRBV7-9; D may be TRBD1 (6 bases). The germline gives CDR1 SEHNR, CDR2 FQNEAQ (reference sequence). Trimming pared 2 bases from V and 6 bases from J, leaving 16 bases between. CDR3 length: 16 amino acids.

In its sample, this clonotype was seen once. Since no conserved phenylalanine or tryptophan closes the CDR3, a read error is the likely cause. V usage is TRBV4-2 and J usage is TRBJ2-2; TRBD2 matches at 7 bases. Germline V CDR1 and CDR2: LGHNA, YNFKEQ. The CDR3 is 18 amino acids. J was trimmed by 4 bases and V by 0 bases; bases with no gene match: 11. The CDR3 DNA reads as TGTGCCAGCAGCCAAGATTTGACCAGCGGGGCCACCACCGGGGAGCTGTTTTTG. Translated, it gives CASSQDLTSGATTGELFL.

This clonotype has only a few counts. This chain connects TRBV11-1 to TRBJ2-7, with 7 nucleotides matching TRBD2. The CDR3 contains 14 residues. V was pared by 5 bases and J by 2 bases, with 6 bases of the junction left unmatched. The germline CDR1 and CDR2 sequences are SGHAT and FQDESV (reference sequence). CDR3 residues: CASSPRGRAYEQYF. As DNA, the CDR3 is TGTGCCAGCAGCCCCCGGGGGAGGGCCTACGAGCAGTACTTC.

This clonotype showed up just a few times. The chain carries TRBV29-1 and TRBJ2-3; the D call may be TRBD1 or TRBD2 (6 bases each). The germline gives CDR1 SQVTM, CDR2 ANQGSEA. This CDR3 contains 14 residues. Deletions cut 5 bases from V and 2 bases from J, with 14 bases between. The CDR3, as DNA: TGCAGCGTTCCGCCCAGGGGACTCACAGATACGCAGTATTTT. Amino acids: CSVPPRGLTDTQYF.

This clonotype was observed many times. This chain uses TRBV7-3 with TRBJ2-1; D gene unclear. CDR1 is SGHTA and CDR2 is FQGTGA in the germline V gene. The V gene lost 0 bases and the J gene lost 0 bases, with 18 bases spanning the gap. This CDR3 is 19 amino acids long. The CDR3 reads CASSLTVVPNPSSYNEQFF. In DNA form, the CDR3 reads TGTGCCAGCAGCTTAACGGTTGTTCCAAACCCTAGCTCCTACAATGAGCAGTTCTTC.

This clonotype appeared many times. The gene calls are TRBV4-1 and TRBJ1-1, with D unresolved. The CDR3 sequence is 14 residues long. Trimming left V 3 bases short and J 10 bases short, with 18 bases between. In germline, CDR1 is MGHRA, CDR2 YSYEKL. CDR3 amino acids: CASSHADSLRRAFF. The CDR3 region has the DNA TGCGCCAGCAGCCATGCCGACTCCCTCAGGAGAGCTTTCTTT.

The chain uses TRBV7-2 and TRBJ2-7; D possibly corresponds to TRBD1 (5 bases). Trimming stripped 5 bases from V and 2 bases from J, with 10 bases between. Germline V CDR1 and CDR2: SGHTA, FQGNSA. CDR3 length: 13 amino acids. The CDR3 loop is CASSPTEPYEQYF. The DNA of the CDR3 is TGTGCCAGCAGCCCGACAGAACCCTACGAGCAGTACTTC.

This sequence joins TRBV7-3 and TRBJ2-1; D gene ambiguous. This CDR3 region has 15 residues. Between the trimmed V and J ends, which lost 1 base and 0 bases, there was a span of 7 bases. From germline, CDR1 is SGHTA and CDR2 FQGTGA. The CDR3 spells CASSLKASSYNEQFF. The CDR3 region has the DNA TGTGCCAGCAGCTTAAAAGCAAGCTCCTACAATGAGCAGTTCTTC. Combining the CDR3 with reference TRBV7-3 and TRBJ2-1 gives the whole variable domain GAGVSQTPSNKVTEKGKYVELRCDPISGHTALYWYRQSLGQGPEFLIYFQGTGAADDSGLPNDRFFAVRPEGSVSTLKIQRTERGDSAVYLCASSLKASSYNEQFFGPGTRLTVL.

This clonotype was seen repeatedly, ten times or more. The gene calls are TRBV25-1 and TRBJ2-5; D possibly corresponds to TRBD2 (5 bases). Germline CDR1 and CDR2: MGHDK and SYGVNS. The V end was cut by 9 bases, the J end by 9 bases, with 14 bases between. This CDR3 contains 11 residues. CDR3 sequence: CARYGSRAQYF. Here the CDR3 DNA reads TGTGCCAGATACGGTTCGCGGGCCCAGTACTTC.

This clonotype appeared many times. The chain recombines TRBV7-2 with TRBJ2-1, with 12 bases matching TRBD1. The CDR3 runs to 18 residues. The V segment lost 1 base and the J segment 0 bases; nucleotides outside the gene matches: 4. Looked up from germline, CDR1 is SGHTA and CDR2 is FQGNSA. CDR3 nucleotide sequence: TGTGCCAGCAGCTTAGAAGGGACAGGGGGCAGCTCCTACAATGAGCAGTTCTTC. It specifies CASSLEGTGGSSYNEQFF.

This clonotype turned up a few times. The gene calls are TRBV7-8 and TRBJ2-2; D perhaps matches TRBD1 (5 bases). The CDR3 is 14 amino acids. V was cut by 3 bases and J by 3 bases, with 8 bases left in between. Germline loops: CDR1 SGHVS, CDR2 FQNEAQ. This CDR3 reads CASSFGADTGELFF. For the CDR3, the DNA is TGTGCCAGCAGCTTTGGGGCGGACACCGGGGAGCTGTTTTTT.

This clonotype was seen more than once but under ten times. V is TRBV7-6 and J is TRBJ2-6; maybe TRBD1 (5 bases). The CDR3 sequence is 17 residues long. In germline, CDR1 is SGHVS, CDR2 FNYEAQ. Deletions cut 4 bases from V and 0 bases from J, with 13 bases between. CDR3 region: CASSYVDRNSGANVLTF. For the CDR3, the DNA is TGTGCCAGCAGCTACGTCGACAGAAACTCTGGGGCCAACGTCCTGACTTTC.

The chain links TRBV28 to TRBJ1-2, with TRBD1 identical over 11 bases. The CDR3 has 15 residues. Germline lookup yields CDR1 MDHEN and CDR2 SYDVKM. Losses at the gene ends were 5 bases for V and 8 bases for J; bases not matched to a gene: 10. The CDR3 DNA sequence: TGTGCCAGCAGTCCACTTAGGACAGGGGGCAGCGGCTACACCTTC. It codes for CASSPLRTGGSGYTF.

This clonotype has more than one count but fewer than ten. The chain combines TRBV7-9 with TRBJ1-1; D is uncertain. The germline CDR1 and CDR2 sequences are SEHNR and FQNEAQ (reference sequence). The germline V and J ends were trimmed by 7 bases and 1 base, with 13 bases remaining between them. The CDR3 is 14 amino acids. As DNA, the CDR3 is TGTGCCAGCATCAAGACGTATACGAACACTGAAGCTTTCTTT. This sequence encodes CASIKTYTNTEAFF.

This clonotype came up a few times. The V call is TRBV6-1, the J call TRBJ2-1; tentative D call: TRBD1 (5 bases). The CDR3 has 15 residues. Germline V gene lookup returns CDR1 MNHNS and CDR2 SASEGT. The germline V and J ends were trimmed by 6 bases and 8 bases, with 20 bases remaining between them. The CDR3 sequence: CASSQKGQPSYEQFF. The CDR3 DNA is TGTGCCAGCAGCCAAAAGGGGCAGCCCTCTTATGAGCAGTTCTTC.

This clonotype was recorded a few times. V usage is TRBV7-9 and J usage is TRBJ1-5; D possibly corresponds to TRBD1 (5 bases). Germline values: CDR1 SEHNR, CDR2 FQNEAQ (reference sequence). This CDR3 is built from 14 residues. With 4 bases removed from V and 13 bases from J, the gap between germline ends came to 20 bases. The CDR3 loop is CASSSDSGTKSQHF. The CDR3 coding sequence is TGTGCCAGCAGCTCCGACTCAGGGACGAAATCTCAGCATTTT.

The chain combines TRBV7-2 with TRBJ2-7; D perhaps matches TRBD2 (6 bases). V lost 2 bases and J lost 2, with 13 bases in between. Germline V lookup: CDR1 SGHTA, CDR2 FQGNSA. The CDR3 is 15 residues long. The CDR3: CASSLSEAGTYEQYF. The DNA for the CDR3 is TGTGCCAGCAGCTTATCTGAAGCGGGCACCTACGAGCAGTACTTC.